This TCR beta chain was sequenced during a study of T-cell reconstitution after alpha-beta-depleted transplantation in children. During its preparation, the TCRbeta library received unique molecular identifiers. TCRdb fed the PCR reads into MiXCR, producing one record per CDR3 protein. The table lists 400,000 to 450,000 distinct CDR3 sequences, over 40% of them singletons, with 27% in the top ten. Regarding this clonotype: A read error may explain this, as a much larger clone is one base away.

This CDR3 comprises 16 residues. CDR1 and CDR2 (germline): SGHRS, YFSETQ. The sequence was obtained from a girl aged 2-15 years with aplastic anemia, due to receive a stem cell transplant. The source material was PBMCs, sampled before TCRalphabeta/CD19-depleted stem cell transplant. The chain carries TRBV5-1 and TRBJ1-6; 7 bases fit TRBD1. CDR3: CASSLSQGQTGSPLPF. DNA for the CDR3: TGCGCCAGCAGCTTGTCGCAGGGACAGACGGGCTCACCCCTCCCCTTT.